Listed below are T cell receptor beta chains from one sample, sequenced in a study of blood T cell repertoires in COVID-19. Produced via immunoSEQ multiplex PCR; TCRdb's table is partial and in-frame only. This table holds 350,000 to 450,000 clones, approximately 89% found once. The sequenced sample consisted of PBMCs or T cells enriched from blood (not recorded which). Receptors were obtained from a middle-aged woman who had been exposed to COVID-19. CDR3s include the opening cysteine and the closing phenylalanine or tryptophan. Fields, in order: J gene, CDR3 length, V gene, clone size, D gene, CDR3 DNA, CDR3 protein. The D gene is left open where the match is weak. Some rows mark clone size as missing; the rest say once, few, many or name a class of expanded clone.

j_call: TRBJ2-7; cdr3_length: 15; v_call: TRBV6-5; clone_size: NA; d_call: TRBD1; cdr3_nt: TGTGCCAGCACACCACGAGGGACAGGGGGCTACGAGCAGTACTTC; cdr3_aa: CASTPRGTGGYEQYF
j_call: TRBJ1-6; cdr3_length: 17; v_call: TRBV7-8; clone_size: NA; d_call: TRBD1; cdr3_nt: TGTGCCAGCAGCTTAGCGAAGAGGGACAGGGGTAATTCACCCCTCCACTTT; cdr3_aa: CASSLAKRDRGNSPLHF
j_call: TRBJ2-2; cdr3_length: 16; v_call: TRBV9; clone_size: NA; d_call: TRBD1; cdr3_nt: TGTGCCAGCAGCGCCCACCGACAGGGTTCGGGCGGGGAGCTGTTTTTT; cdr3_aa: CASSAHRQGSGGELFF
j_call: TRBJ1-6; cdr3_length: 13; v_call: TRBV6-4; clone_size: NA; d_call: TRBD1; cdr3_nt: TGTGCCAGCAGCCAGACAGGGGTAGCACCCCTCCACTTT; cdr3_aa: CASSQTGVAPLHF
j_call: TRBJ2-3; cdr3_length: 16; v_call: TRBV7-9; clone_size: NA; d_call: NA; cdr3_nt: TGTGCCAGCAGCGAGGGGGTGGCGGGCGGCACAGATACGCAGTATTTT; cdr3_aa: CASSEGVAGGTDTQYF
j_call: TRBJ1-1; cdr3_length: 11; v_call: TRBV30; clone_size: NA; d_call: NA; cdr3_nt: TGTGCCTGGGTCCACTCTAATGAAGCTTTCTTT; cdr3_aa: CAWVHSNEAFF
j_call: TRBJ2-7; cdr3_length: 13; v_call: TRBV6-5; clone_size: NA; d_call: TRBD1; cdr3_nt: TGTGCCAGCAGTCCTTGGCCGGGACAGGAGCAGTACTTC; cdr3_aa: CASSPWPGQEQYF
j_call: TRBJ2-5; cdr3_length: 16; v_call: TRBV5-1; clone_size: NA; d_call: TRBD2; cdr3_nt: TGCGCCAGCAGCTCAGTAGCGGGGGCGTACCAAGAGACCCAGTACTTC; cdr3_aa: CASSSVAGAYQETQYF
j_call: TRBJ1-5; cdr3_length: 12; v_call: TRBV30; clone_size: NA; d_call: NA; cdr3_nt: TGTGCCTGGAGCACTGGAGGACAGCCCCAGCATTTT; cdr3_aa: CAWSTGGQPQHF
j_call: TRBJ2-3; cdr3_length: 16; v_call: TRBV5-1; clone_size: NA; d_call: TRBD1; cdr3_nt: TGCGCCAGCAGCCAGCGAGGGGACAGAAGCACAGATACGCAGTATTTT; cdr3_aa: CASSQRGDRSTDTQYF
j_call: TRBJ2-7; cdr3_length: 16; v_call: TRBV19; clone_size: few; d_call: NA; cdr3_nt: TGTGCCAGTAGTATCAGTCGCGGGGGCAGGCTCAACGAGCAGTACTTC; cdr3_aa: CASSISRGGRLNEQYF
j_call: TRBJ2-2; cdr3_length: 17; v_call: TRBV5-8; clone_size: NA; d_call: TRBD2; cdr3_nt: TGTGCCAGCAGCCGGACGCGACTAGCGGCTAACACCGGGGAGCTGTTTTTT; cdr3_aa: CASSRTRLAANTGELFF
j_call: TRBJ2-6; cdr3_length: 13; v_call: TRBV30; clone_size: NA; d_call: NA; cdr3_nt: TGTGCCTGGGGCCAGACTGGGGCCAACGTCCTGACTTTC; cdr3_aa: CAWGQTGANVLTF
j_call: TRBJ2-2; cdr3_length: 16; v_call: TRBV9; clone_size: once; d_call: TRBD2; cdr3_nt: TGTGCCAGCACCCCTGTGGGGCTAGCGGGGACCGGGGAGCTGTTTTTT; cdr3_aa: CASTPVGLAGTGELFF
j_call: TRBJ2-5; cdr3_length: 16; v_call: TRBV6-6; clone_size: NA; d_call: TRBD2; cdr3_nt: TGTGCCAGCAGTTCCGCGGGGCTAGCGGCCCAAGAGACCCAGTACTTC; cdr3_aa: CASSSAGLAAQETQYF
j_call: TRBJ1-1; cdr3_length: 15; v_call: TRBV19; clone_size: NA; d_call: TRBD1; cdr3_nt: TGTGCCAGTAGCGCCGGGACAGGGGCTTCCACTGAAGCTTTCTTT; cdr3_aa: CASSAGTGASTEAFF
j_call: TRBJ2-5; cdr3_length: 14; v_call: TRBV5-1; clone_size: few; d_call: NA; cdr3_nt: TGCGCCAGCAGCTTGACTAGCCGACAAGAGACCCAGTACTTC; cdr3_aa: CASSLTSRQETQYF
j_call: TRBJ1-5; cdr3_length: 15; v_call: TRBV5-1; clone_size: NA; d_call: NA; cdr3_nt: TGCGCCAGCAGCTTGGACGGGAGGAGCAATCAGCCCCAGCATTTT; cdr3_aa: CASSLDGRSNQPQHF
j_call: TRBJ2-7; cdr3_length: 15; v_call: TRBV5-1; clone_size: NA; d_call: TRBD2; cdr3_nt: TGCGCCAGCAGCTTGGAGGCTAGCGGCTCCTACGAGCAGTACTTC; cdr3_aa: CASSLEASGSYEQYF
j_call: TRBJ1-3; cdr3_length: 15; v_call: TRBV19; clone_size: NA; d_call: TRBD1; cdr3_nt: TGTGCCAGTAGTGGGGGACAGAGCTCTGGAAACACCATATATTTT; cdr3_aa: CASSGGQSSGNTIYF
j_call: TRBJ1-3; cdr3_length: 18; v_call: TRBV2; clone_size: once; d_call: NA; cdr3_nt: TGTGCCAGCAGTGAGCGGAGGGAGCCGTGGGCCTCTGGAAACACCATATATTTT; cdr3_aa: CASSERREPWASGNTIYF
j_call: TRBJ2-3; cdr3_length: 11; v_call: TRBV20-1; clone_size: NA; d_call: NA; cdr3_nt: TGCAGTGCTAGCCTCACAGATACGCAGTATTTT; cdr3_aa: CSASLTDTQYF
j_call: TRBJ2-4; cdr3_length: 16; v_call: TRBV5-1; clone_size: NA; d_call: NA; cdr3_nt: TGCGCCAGCAGCTCCGGACAGACAGTAGCCAAAAACATTCAGTACTTC; cdr3_aa: CASSSGQTVAKNIQYF
j_call: TRBJ2-1; cdr3_length: 15; v_call: TRBV27; clone_size: NA; d_call: TRBD1; cdr3_nt: TGTGCCAGCGGCCTATCGGACAGGGAGCGCGATGAGCAGTTCTTC; cdr3_aa: CASGLSDRERDEQFF
j_call: TRBJ2-4; cdr3_length: 14; v_call: TRBV29-1; clone_size: NA; d_call: TRBD1; cdr3_nt: TGCAGCGTCTGGGACAGCCTAGCCAAAAACATTCAGTACTTC; cdr3_aa: CSVWDSLAKNIQYF
j_call: TRBJ1-2; cdr3_length: 15; v_call: TRBV3-1/TRBV3-2; clone_size: NA; d_call: TRBD1; cdr3_nt: TGTGCCAGCAGCCAAGAGGCTACAGGGGGCAGAGGCTACACCTTC; cdr3_aa: CASSQEATGGRGYTF
j_call: TRBJ1-5; cdr3_length: 14; v_call: TRBV19; clone_size: NA; d_call: NA; cdr3_nt: TGTGCCAGTAGTACCCCCAGGGAGGTGGGACCCCAGCATTTT; cdr3_aa: CASSTPREVGPQHF
j_call: TRBJ1-6; cdr3_length: 16; v_call: TRBV27; clone_size: NA; d_call: TRBD1; cdr3_nt: TGTGCCAGCAGCCATCGACAGGGGTCAGGTAATTCACCCCTCCACTTT; cdr3_aa: CASSHRQGSGNSPLHF
j_call: TRBJ1-2; cdr3_length: 14; v_call: TRBV27; clone_size: NA; d_call: TRBD1; cdr3_nt: TGTGCCAGCAGAAGGACAGGTGCTAACTATGGCTACACCTTC; cdr3_aa: CASRRTGANYGYTF
j_call: TRBJ2-7; cdr3_length: 16; v_call: TRBV7-9; clone_size: once; d_call: TRBD1; cdr3_nt: TGTGCCAGCAGCGACCGGCGGACAGGGGGCTTCGGCGAGCAGTACTTC; cdr3_aa: CASSDRRTGGFGEQYF
j_call: TRBJ1-3; cdr3_length: 13; v_call: TRBV27; clone_size: NA; d_call: NA; cdr3_nt: TGTGCCAGCAGCCCCGAACAGGGAAACACCATATATTTT; cdr3_aa: CASSPEQGNTIYF
j_call: TRBJ1-4; cdr3_length: 16; v_call: TRBV5-1; clone_size: few; d_call: TRBD1; cdr3_nt: TGCGCCAGCAGCTTTCCCCCGGGACAGGGTAATGAAAAACTGTTTTTT; cdr3_aa: CASSFPPGQGNEKLFF
j_call: TRBJ2-5; cdr3_length: 13; v_call: TRBV29-1; clone_size: NA; d_call: TRBD1; cdr3_nt: TGCAGCGTTGGGACAGGGGATCAAGAGACCCAGTACTTC; cdr3_aa: CSVGTGDQETQYF
j_call: TRBJ2-3; cdr3_length: 18; v_call: TRBV2; clone_size: NA; d_call: TRBD1; cdr3_nt: TGTGCCAGCAGAGGAGCCTCCGGGACAGGGGAGAAGACAGATACGCAGTATTTT; cdr3_aa: CASRGASGTGEKTDTQYF
j_call: TRBJ1-5; cdr3_length: 15; v_call: TRBV18; clone_size: NA; d_call: TRBD1; cdr3_nt: TGTGCCAGCTCCCCAGCGACAGGGGGCAATCAGCCCCAGCATTTT; cdr3_aa: CASSPATGGNQPQHF
j_call: TRBJ2-7; cdr3_length: 15; v_call: TRBV4-2; clone_size: once; d_call: NA; cdr3_nt: TGTGCCAGCAGCCAAGATGATGGCTTATCCTACGAGCAGTACTTC; cdr3_aa: CASSQDDGLSYEQYF
j_call: TRBJ1-1; cdr3_length: 14; v_call: TRBV2; clone_size: NA; d_call: NA; cdr3_nt: TGTGCCAGCAGATCGGACAGATTCTTCACTGAAGCTTTCTTT; cdr3_aa: CASRSDRFFTEAFF
j_call: TRBJ2-1; cdr3_length: 22; v_call: TRBV5-1; clone_size: NA; d_call: TRBD2; cdr3_nt: TGCGCCAGCAGCCGAGCCTACCAGAAACTAGCGGGGGGCCCGAGCTCCTACAATGAGCAGTTCTTC; cdr3_aa: CASSRAYQKLAGGPSSYNEQFF
j_call: TRBJ1-1; cdr3_length: 15; v_call: TRBV5-1; clone_size: NA; d_call: NA; cdr3_nt: TGCGCCAGCAGCTTGGATTTTTTGGGGGGGACTGAAGCTTTCTTT; cdr3_aa: CASSLDFLGGTEAFF
j_call: TRBJ2-5; cdr3_length: 17; v_call: TRBV5-1; clone_size: NA; d_call: TRBD1; cdr3_nt: TGCGCCAGCAGCTCCCACAACCTTGACAGGGATGGAGAGACCCAGTACTTC; cdr3_aa: CASSSHNLDRDGETQYF
j_call: TRBJ1-4; cdr3_length: 21; v_call: TRBV21-1; clone_size: few; d_call: NA; cdr3_nt: TGTGCCAGCAGAAACCAAGCAGACAGCCAAAATAGGGCTGCAACTAATGAAAAACTGTTTTTT; cdr3_aa: CASRNQADSQNRAATNEKLFF
j_call: TRBJ2-5; cdr3_length: 10; v_call: TRBV6-5; clone_size: NA; d_call: NA; cdr3_nt: TGTGCCAGCGGCAGAGAGACCCAGTACTTC; cdr3_aa: CASGRETQYF
j_call: TRBJ2-7; cdr3_length: 15; v_call: TRBV7-2; clone_size: NA; d_call: TRBD2; cdr3_nt: TGTGCCAGCAGCCTTCAGACTAGCGTCTCCTACGAGCAGTACTTC; cdr3_aa: CASSLQTSVSYEQYF
j_call: TRBJ2-7; cdr3_length: 12; v_call: TRBV5-4; clone_size: NA; d_call: NA; cdr3_nt: TGTGCCAGCAGCACTGATTACTACGAGCAGTACTTC; cdr3_aa: CASSTDYYEQYF
j_call: TRBJ1-2; cdr3_length: 13; v_call: TRBV30; clone_size: NA; d_call: TRBD1; cdr3_nt: TGTGCCTGGAGTCTGACAGGGGCCGGGGGCTACACCTTC; cdr3_aa: CAWSLTGAGGYTF